These 24 T cell receptor beta chains were all obtained from the same sample, sequenced in a study of shared clonotypes between healthy human individuals. In the naive CD8 group, cells lacked CD45RO and were positively selected for CCR7, so terminally differentiated effector memory CD45RA+ cells were left out. Libraries were prepared by immunoSEQ multiplex PCR; TCRdb keeps only in-frame clonotypes and omits some of them. The sample holds about 2 million clones; roughly 94% are singletons and the top ten take roughly 1%. The sequenced material came from naive CD8+ T cells sorted from blood. The receptor source for this set is a man younger than 35 in good health.

V gene TRBV11-2 combines with J gene TRBJ1-1; D gene unclear. The CDR3 length is 14 residues. Germline V CDR1 and CDR2: SGHAT, FQNNGV. Trimming removed 4 bases at V and 5 bases at J, with 14 bases between. The CDR3: CASSYQAMATEAFF. The CDR3 DNA follows: TGTGCCAGCAGCTACCAGGCGATGGCGACTGAAGCTTTCTTT. Full variable domain (rest looked up from reference TRBV11-2 and TRBJ1-1): EAGVAQSPRYKIIEKRQSVAFWCNPISGHATLYWYQQILGQGPKLLIQFQNNGVVDDSQLPKDRFSAERLKGVDSTLKIQPAKLEDSAVYLCASSYQAMATEAFFGQGTRLTVV.

The chain uses TRBV27 and TRBJ1-5, with D perhaps TRBD1 (5 bases). The germline V and J ends were trimmed by 6 bases and 4 bases, with 16 bases remaining between them. Germline CDR1 is MNHEY and CDR2 is SMNVEV (reference sequence). The CDR3 loop spans 15 amino acids. As DNA, the CDR3 is TGTGCCAGCAGCCCATCAGCCGGGGGAAATCAGCCCCAGCATTTT. It encodes CASSPSAGGNQPQHF.

The CDR3 sequence: CASSELPGRSLFF. In nucleotides, the CDR3 is TGCGCCAGCAGCGAGTTACCGGGACGTTCTTTGTTCTTC. The rearrangement uses TRBV5-1 and TRBJ2-1; TRBD1 or TRBD2 may be the D gene (5 bases each). The CDR3 loop spans 13 amino acids. Trimming shortened V by 4 bases and J by 15 bases, and 20 bases separated the two germline ends. CDR1 is SGHRS, CDR2 YFSETQ, per germline.

The V call is TRBV6-6, the J call TRBJ2-1; D is unresolved. V was cut by 4 bases and J by 14 bases, with 12 bases left in between. CDR3 size: 11 residues. The germline V gene has CDR1 MNHNY and CDR2 SVGAGI (reference sequence). The CDR3 region is CASSWDLWEFF. The CDR3, as DNA: TGTGCCAGCAGTTGGGATCTCTGGGAGTTCTTC.

This chain connects TRBV6-5 to TRBJ1-1, with a weak D call TRBD1 (6 bases). Trimming removed 6 bases at V and 6 bases at J, with 8 bases between. Per germline, CDR1 MNHEY and CDR2 SVGAGI. The CDR3 runs to 11 residues. CDR3 DNA: TGTGCCAGCAGCAACAGGGCTGAAGCTTTCTTT. Translated, it gives CASSNRAEAFF.

The chain couples TRBV5-1 to TRBJ1-1; 7 nucleotides agree with TRBD1. Losses at the gene ends were 0 bases for V and 5 bases for J; bases not matched to a gene: 10. The CDR3 is made up of 16 amino acids. Germline V CDR1 and CDR2: SGHRS, YFSETQ. The CDR3 sequence is CASSLVRQGGETEAFF. The CDR3 DNA reads TGCGCCAGCAGCTTGGTCAGGCAGGGGGGTGAAACTGAAGCTTTCTTT.

The V gene is TRBV9, the J gene TRBJ1-5, with 7 positions matching TRBD1. CDR1 SGDLS and CDR2 YYNGEE come from the germline V gene. The trim removed 5 bases at V and 6 bases at J, leaving 11 bases unmatched. The CDR3 consists of 15 residues. The CDR3 sequence: CASSEQGIGFQPQHF. Written as DNA, the CDR3 is TGTGCCAGCAGTGAACAGGGGATTGGGTTTCAGCCCCAGCATTTT.

This clone was counted once. This chain links TRBV4-2 with TRBJ1-5; 7 bases are shared with TRBD1. Germline lookup yields CDR1 LGHNA and CDR2 YNFKEQ. The CDR3 totals 20 residues. V was pared by 0 bases and J by 2 bases, with 16 bases of the junction left unmatched. CDR3 protein: CASSQDRGGVGRGGNQPQHF. In nucleotides, the CDR3 is TGTGCCAGCAGCCAAGATCGGGGCGGGGTTGGCAGGGGGGGCAATCAGCCCCAGCATTTT.

The chain links TRBV9 to TRBJ2-5, with TRBD2 matching 12 bases. The CDR3 is made up of 15 amino acids. V lost 4 bases, J lost 5 bases, and 6 bases stayed unmatched. The germline gives CDR1 SGDLS, CDR2 YYNGEE. This chain's CDR3 is CASSTRLAGVETQYF. The CDR3 region has the DNA TGTGCCAGCAGCACAAGACTAGCGGGAGTGGAGACCCAGTACTTC.

Details on this clone: Other nucleotide sequences from this sample produce the same CDR3. The chain employs TRBV18 and TRBJ2-7; tentative D call: TRBD1 (5 bases). Germline CDR1 KGHSH, CDR2 LQKENI. Between the trimmed V and J ends, which lost 2 bases and 3 bases, there was a span of 5 bases. The CDR3 contains 12 residues. The CDR3 DNA is TGTGCCAGCTCACCAGACAGCTACGAGCAGTACTTC. The encoded protein is CASSPDSYEQYF. Together with reference TRBV18 and TRBJ2-7, the CDR3 gives the full variable domain: NAGVMQNPRHLVRRRGQEARLRCSPMKGHSHVYWYRQLPEEGLKFMVYLQKENIIDESGMPKERFSAEFPKEGPSILRIQQVVRGDSAAYFCASSPDSYEQYFGPGTRLTVT.

The V gene is TRBV30, the J gene TRBJ2-1, with 8 bases fitting TRBD2. Per germline, CDR1 GTSNPN and CDR2 SVGIG (reference sequence). V lost 0 bases and J lost 10; bases outside the gene matches: 5. This CDR3 is 13 amino acids long. CDR3 loop: CAWSVASGSEQFF. Here the CDR3 DNA reads TGTGCCTGGAGTGTCGCTAGCGGGTCCGAGCAGTTCTTC.

CDR3 protein: CASSVRDTFSYEQYF. The CDR3 DNA sequence: TGTGCCAGCAGTGTCCGGGACACCTTCTCCTACGAGCAGTACTTC. The chain joins TRBV6-1 to TRBJ2-7; D might be TRBD1 (6 bases). CDR1 is MNHNS and CDR2 is SASEGT in the germline V gene. With 4 bases removed from V and 0 bases from J, the gap between germline ends came to 13 bases. The CDR3 totals 15 residues.

This chain connects TRBV9 to TRBJ2-7; D gene uncertain. The V gene's germline CDR1 is SGDLS and CDR2 YYNGEE. The length of the CDR3 is 14 residues. V lost 4 bases to trimming and J lost 2 bases, with 13 bases between them. The CDR3 region is CASSPWGTTYEQYF. DNA for the CDR3: TGTGCCAGCAGCCCCTGGGGAACTACCTACGAGCAGTACTTC.

The gene calls are TRBV4-2 and TRBJ1-2, with TRBD1 as a possible D gene (5 bases). CDR3 length: 15 amino acids. V was cut by 4 bases and J by 4 bases, with 16 bases left in between. Germline values: CDR1 LGHNA, CDR2 YNFKEQ. CDR3 coding DNA: TGTGCCAGCAGCCTCTCGGGGGATGGGGGCTATGGCTACACCTTC. It specifies CASSLSGDGGYGYTF.

The chain combines TRBV19 with TRBJ1-6; 9 bases agree with TRBD1. CDR1 and CDR2 from the germline V gene are LNHDA and SQIVND (reference sequence). The CDR3 runs 17 residues. The ends lost 3 bases at V and 4 bases at J; junction bases unmatched: 7. Here the CDR3 reads CASSMHGDREYNSPLHF. The CDR3 DNA is TGTGCCAGTAGTATGCACGGGGACAGGGAATATAATTCACCCCTCCACTTT.

This rearrangement joins TRBV19 to TRBJ2-5; D uncertain. The CDR3 has 15 residues. Germline CDR1 is LNHDA and CDR2 is SQIVND (reference sequence). V lost 3 bases and J 3 bases, leaving 14 bases between the germline ends. Written as DNA, the CDR3 is TGTGCCAGTAGTATGTATCCCAATGCGGAAGAGACCCAGTACTTC. This translates into CASSMYPNAEETQYF.

This chain uses TRBV4-1 with TRBJ1-6; TRBD1 aligns across 8 bases. Germline CDR1 is MGHRA and CDR2 is YSYEKL. V trimming: 4 bases; J trimming: 8 bases; junction bases outside the gene matches: 4. There are 14 residues in the CDR3. DNA of the CDR3: TGCGCCAGCAGCCTCCTGACAGGGGATTCACCCCTCCACTTT. Protein: CASSLLTGDSPLHF.

This sequence joins TRBV7-9 and TRBJ1-1, with D perhaps TRBD1 (5 bases). CDR1 is SEHNR and CDR2 is FQNEAQ in the germline V gene (reference sequence). This CDR3 comprises 13 residues. Trimming removed 5 bases at V and 6 bases at J, with 13 bases between. The CDR3, as DNA: TGTGCCAGCAGCCATGAAGGGGCCGCTGAAGCTTTCTTT. It specifies CASSHEGAAEAFF.

The chain joins TRBV5-8 to TRBJ2-1; 7 bases agree with TRBD2. J was trimmed by 2 bases and V by 4 bases; bases with no gene match: 3. Germline-derived CDR1 and CDR2 are SGHTS and YDEGEE. The CDR3 spans 14 residues. The chain's CDR3 is CASSEGLTYNEQFF. The CDR3 bases are TGTGCCAGCAGCGAGGGACTAACCTACAATGAGCAGTTCTTC.

The J gene is TRBJ1-1, the V gene TRBV5-8; TRBD1 agrees at 10 bases. The CDR3 is made up of 16 amino acids. Trimming took 4 bases from V and 4 from J; bases not matched to a gene: 10. Germline V gene sequence: CDR1 SGHTS, CDR2 YDEGEE. The CDR3 region is CASSPGTGDGVTEAFF. The CDR3, as DNA: TGTGCCAGCAGCCCGGGGACAGGGGATGGGGTCACTGAAGCTTTCTTT.

This clone is a singleton in its sample. The chain joins TRBV9 to TRBJ1-3; the D gene is possibly TRBD1 (6 bases). Germline V CDR1 and CDR2: SGDLS, YYNGEE. V lost 2 bases and J lost 1, with 10 bases in between. This CDR3 has 15 amino acids. CDR3 in DNA: TGTGCCAGCAGCGTCCAGGGGACATCTGGAAACACCATATATTTT. As protein: CASSVQGTSGNTIYF.

J is TRBJ1-1 and V is TRBV6-5, with D perhaps TRBD1 (6 bases). V gave up 5 bases and J gave up 1 base, with 11 bases separating them. This CDR3 contains 14 residues. The germline gives CDR1 MNHEY, CDR2 SVGAGI. The CDR3 DNA reads as TGTGCCAGCAGTACCCGACAGGAGAACACTGAAGCTTTCTTT. It encodes CASSTRQENTEAFF.

The chain employs TRBV4-3 and TRBJ2-7; D uncertain. CDR3 length: 14 amino acids. V was trimmed by 0 bases and J by 4 bases, leaving 10 bases between them. Germline lookup yields CDR1 LGHNA and CDR2 YSLEER. The CDR3 here is CASSQETAWYEQYF. The CDR3 bases are TGCGCCAGCAGCCAAGAAACCGCCTGGTACGAGCAGTACTTC.

Worth noting for this clone: In the same sample, other DNA sequences code for this CDR3. DNA for the CDR3: TGCGCCAGCAGCCAAGGGCAGGGCACTGAAGCTTTCTTT. Translation: CASSQGQGTEAFF. This chain joins TRBV4-1 and TRBJ1-1, with a possible D match to TRBD1 (5 bases). Germline-derived CDR1 and CDR2 are MGHRA and YSYEKL. V was pared by 1 base and J by 4 bases, with 7 bases between. This CDR3 has 13 residues.